These 11 T cell receptor beta chains came from one sample sequenced in a study of blood T cell repertoires in COVID-19. Libraries were prepared by immunoSEQ multiplex PCR; TCRdb keeps only in-frame clonotypes and omits some of them. The sample yields about 50,000 clones, 80% to 90% seen once. Material for sequencing was peripheral blood. These TCRs come from a woman of 80 years or more with COVID-19, enrolled during active disease.

This chain links TRBV10-2 with TRBJ1-5, with D possibly being TRBD1 (5 bases). The V and J ends lost 8 bases and 5 bases respectively, with 13 bases between them. Germline V lookup: CDR1 WSHSY, CDR2 SAAADI. This CDR3 contains 13 residues. Here the CDR3 reads CASGGTGHQPQHF. The CDR3 DNA follows: TGCGCCAGCGGAGGGACGGGTCATCAGCCCCAGCATTTT.

The rearrangement uses TRBV7-2 and TRBJ1-5; D might be TRBD1 (6 bases). The CDR3 spans 14 residues. Deletions cut 5 bases from V and 2 bases from J, with 10 bases between. Germline CDR1 and CDR2: SGHTA and FQGNSA. The chain's CDR3 is CASSSQGRNQPQHF. For the CDR3, the DNA is TGTGCCAGCAGCAGTCAGGGGCGCAATCAGCCCCAGCATTTT. The variable domain in full, with the rest retrieved from reference TRBV7-2 and TRBJ1-5, is GAGVSQSPSNKVTEKGKDVELRCDPISGHTALYWYRQSLGQGLEFLIYFQGNSAPDKSGLPSDRFSAERTGGSVSTLTIQRTQQEDSAVYLCASSSQGRNQPQHFGDGTRLSIL.

The V gene is TRBV6-5, the J gene TRBJ2-1; no clear D. The germline gives CDR1 MNHEY, CDR2 SVGAGI. V was cut by 4 bases and J by 4 bases, with 5 bases left in between. CDR3 length: 12 amino acids. The CDR3 loop reads CASSSIYNEQFF. The CDR3 DNA sequence: TGTGCCAGCAGTTCCATTTACAATGAGCAGTTCTTC.

V and J are TRBV10-1 and TRBJ2-2; D might be TRBD2 (7 bases). Germline V CDR1 and CDR2: WNHNN, SYGVQD (reference sequence). Trimming pared 3 bases from V and 2 bases from J, leaving 13 bases between. The CDR3 runs to 16 residues. The CDR3 region has the DNA TGCGCCAGCAGTGATCTGAGGGGGGGTAACACCGGGGAGCTGTTTTTT. Protein sequence: CASSDLRGGNTGELFF.

V usage is TRBV18 and J usage is TRBJ2-2; D is possibly TRBD1 (6 bases). CDR3 length: 18 amino acids. V was shortened by 2 bases and J by 0 bases, with 16 bases between the two germline ends. Germline V gene lookup returns CDR1 KGHSH and CDR2 LQKENI. This CDR3 is CASSPFQARTANTGELFF. DNA for the CDR3: TGTGCCAGCTCACCATTCCAGGCGCGGACAGCGAACACCGGGGAGCTGTTTTTT.

The chain has TRBV5-1 and TRBJ1-3; no definite D call. Germline values: CDR1 SGHRS, CDR2 YFSETQ. The CDR3 totals 13 residues. Between the trimmed V and J ends, which lost 1 base and 2 bases, there was a span of 4 bases. The DNA of the CDR3 is TGCGCCAGCAGCTTGTCGGCTGGAAACACCATATATTTT. Translation: CASSLSAGNTIYF.

This rearrangement joins TRBV28 to TRBJ1-2; TRBD1 is a possible D gene (5 bases). V lost 4 bases, J lost 7 bases, and 13 bases lay in between. Looked up from germline, CDR1 is MDHEN and CDR2 is SYDVKM. This CDR3 has 13 residues. The chain's CDR3 is CASSSLGGGGYTF. Written as DNA, the CDR3 is TGTGCCAGCAGTTCCCTCGGGGGAGGTGGCTACACCTTC.

V is TRBV5-1 and J is TRBJ1-3; 7 bases agree with TRBD1. Germline CDR1 reads SGHRS; CDR2 reads YFSETQ. CDR3 size: 14 residues. J lost 2 bases, V lost 5 bases, and 4 bases had no gene match. The CDR3 bases are TGCGCCAGCAGACCCGACAGGGCTGGAAACACCATATATTTT. This translates into CASRPDRAGNTIYF.

The chain couples TRBV3-1 (or the pseudogene TRBV3-2) to TRBJ1-3; 7 bases map to TRBD1. This CDR3 is 15 amino acids long. Losses at the gene ends were 5 bases for V and 0 bases for J; bases not matched to a gene: 4. Per the germline V gene, CDR1 is LGHDT and CDR2 is YNNKEL (reference sequence). The CDR3 loop is CASSWDRYSGNTIYF. The CDR3 DNA reads TGTGCCAGCAGCTGGGACAGATACTCTGGAAACACCATATATTTT.

The rearrangement uses TRBV7-9 and TRBJ1-4, with D perhaps TRBD1 (6 bases). The germline gives CDR1 SEHNR, CDR2 FQNEAQ (reference sequence). Trimming removed 4 bases at V and 3 bases at J, with 12 bases between. The CDR3 extends over 15 amino acids. Here the CDR3 reads CASSSFGGPNEKLFF. CDR3 coding DNA: TGTGCCAGCAGCTCCTTTGGGGGCCCTAATGAAAAACTGTTTTTT.

The chain links TRBV28 to TRBJ2-7; TRBD1 agrees at 10 bases. With 4 bases clipped from V and 0 bases from J, the junction kept 0 bases outside the gene matches. The CDR3 totals 14 residues. Per germline, CDR1 MDHEN and CDR2 SYDVKM. The CDR3: CASSWTGGSYEQYF. CDR3 DNA: TGTGCCAGCAGTTGGACAGGGGGCTCCTACGAGCAGTACTTC.